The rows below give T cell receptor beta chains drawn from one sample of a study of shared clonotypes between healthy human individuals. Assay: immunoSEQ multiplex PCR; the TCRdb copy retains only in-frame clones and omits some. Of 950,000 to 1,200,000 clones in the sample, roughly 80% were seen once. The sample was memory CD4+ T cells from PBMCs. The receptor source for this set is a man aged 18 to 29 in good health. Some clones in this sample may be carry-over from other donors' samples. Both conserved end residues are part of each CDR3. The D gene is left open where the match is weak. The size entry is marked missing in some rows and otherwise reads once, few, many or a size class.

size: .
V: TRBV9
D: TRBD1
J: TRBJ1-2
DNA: TGTGCCAGCAGCGGCGACAGGGTTGGCTACACCTTC
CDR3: CASSGDRVGYTF

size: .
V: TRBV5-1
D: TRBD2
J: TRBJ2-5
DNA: TGCGCCAGCAGCGGTCTAGCGGGAGTCGGGGAGACCCAGTACTTC
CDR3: CASSGLAGVGETQYF

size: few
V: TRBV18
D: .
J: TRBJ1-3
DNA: TGTGCCAGCTCACCCCTCTCGCTCTCTGGAAACACCATATATTTT
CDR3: CASSPLSLSGNTIYF

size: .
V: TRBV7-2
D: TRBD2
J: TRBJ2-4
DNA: TGTGCCAGCAGCTTAGGGACTAGCGGGATGTTCGGGAACATTCAGTGCTTC
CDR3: CASSLGTSGMFGNIQCF

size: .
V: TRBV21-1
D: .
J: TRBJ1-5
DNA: TGTGCCAGCAGAGGACAGGGCGTCGGTGGTCAGCCCCAGCATTTT
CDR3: CASRGQGVGGQPQHF

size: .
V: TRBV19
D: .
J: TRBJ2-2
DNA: TGTGCCAGTAGGGGGGTGGCAATTACCGGGGAGCTGTTTTTT
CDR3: CASRGVAITGELFF

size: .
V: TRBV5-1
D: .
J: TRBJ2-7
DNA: TGCGCCAGCAGGTACGGGGGCTCCTACGAGCAGTACTTC
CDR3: CASRYGGSYEQYF

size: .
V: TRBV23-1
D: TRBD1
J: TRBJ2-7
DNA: TGCGCCAGCACCTTGGACAGGGCAGACTACGAGCAGTACTTC
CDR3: CASTLDRADYEQYF

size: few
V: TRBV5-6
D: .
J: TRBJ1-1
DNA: TGTGCCAGCAGCTTGTTGGCGGGAGGTGAGACTGAAGCTTTCTTT
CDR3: CASSLLAGGETEAFF

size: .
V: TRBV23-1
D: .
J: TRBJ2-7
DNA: TGCGCCAGCAGTTCAAGGGTTATCAAGTACTTC
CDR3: CASSSRVIKYF